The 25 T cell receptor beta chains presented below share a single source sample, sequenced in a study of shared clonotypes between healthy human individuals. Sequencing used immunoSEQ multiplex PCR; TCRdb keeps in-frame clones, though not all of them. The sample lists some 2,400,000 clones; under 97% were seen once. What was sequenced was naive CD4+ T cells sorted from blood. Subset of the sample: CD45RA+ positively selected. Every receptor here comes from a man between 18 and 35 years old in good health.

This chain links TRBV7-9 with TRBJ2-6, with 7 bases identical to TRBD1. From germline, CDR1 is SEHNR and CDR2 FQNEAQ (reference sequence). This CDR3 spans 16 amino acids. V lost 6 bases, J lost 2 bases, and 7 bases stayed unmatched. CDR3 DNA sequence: TGTGCCAGCAGTCTCTTTACAGGGGCTGGGGCCAACGTCCTGACTTTC. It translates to CASSLFTGAGANVLTF.

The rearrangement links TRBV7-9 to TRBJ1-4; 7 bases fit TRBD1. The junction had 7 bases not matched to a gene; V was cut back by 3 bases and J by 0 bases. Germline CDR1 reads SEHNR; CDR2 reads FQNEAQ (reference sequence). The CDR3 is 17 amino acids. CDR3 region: CASSFSGTDATNEKLFF. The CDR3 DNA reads TGTGCCAGCAGCTTCTCCGGGACAGATGCAACTAATGAAAAACTGTTTTTT.

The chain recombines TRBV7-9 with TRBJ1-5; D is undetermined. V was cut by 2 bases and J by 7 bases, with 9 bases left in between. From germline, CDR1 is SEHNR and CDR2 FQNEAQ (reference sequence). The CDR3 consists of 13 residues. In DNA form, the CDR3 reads TGTGCCAGCAGCTTAAGGCCTGGCCAGCCCCAGCATTTT. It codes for CASSLRPGQPQHF.

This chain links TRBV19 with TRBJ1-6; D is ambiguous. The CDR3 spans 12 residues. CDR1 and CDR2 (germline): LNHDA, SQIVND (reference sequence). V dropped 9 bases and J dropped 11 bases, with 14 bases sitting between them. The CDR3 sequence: CASAFTGTPLHF. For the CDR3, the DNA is TGTGCCAGCGCCTTCACCGGGACACCCCTCCACTTT.

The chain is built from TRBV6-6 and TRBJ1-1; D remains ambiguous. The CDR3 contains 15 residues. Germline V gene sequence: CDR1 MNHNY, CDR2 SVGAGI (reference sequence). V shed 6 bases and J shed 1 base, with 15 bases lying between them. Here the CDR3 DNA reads TGTGCCAGCAGGGCCCCCACGGCAGGGAACACTGAAGCTTTCTTT. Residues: CASRAPTAGNTEAFF.

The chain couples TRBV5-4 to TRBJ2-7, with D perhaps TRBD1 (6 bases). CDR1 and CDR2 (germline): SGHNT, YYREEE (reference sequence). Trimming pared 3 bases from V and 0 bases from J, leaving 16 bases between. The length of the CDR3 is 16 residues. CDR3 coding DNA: TGTGCCAGCAGCTCCGGACAGTATGGAAGCTCCTACGAGCAGTACTTC. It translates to CASSSGQYGSSYEQYF.

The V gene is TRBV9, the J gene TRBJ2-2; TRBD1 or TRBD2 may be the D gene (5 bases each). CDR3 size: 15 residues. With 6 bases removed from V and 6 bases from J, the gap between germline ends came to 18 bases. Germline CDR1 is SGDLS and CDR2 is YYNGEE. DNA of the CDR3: TGTGCCAGCACCCGGGACCCAATGTATCCCGGGGAGCTGTTTTTT. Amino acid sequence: CASTRDPMYPGELFF.

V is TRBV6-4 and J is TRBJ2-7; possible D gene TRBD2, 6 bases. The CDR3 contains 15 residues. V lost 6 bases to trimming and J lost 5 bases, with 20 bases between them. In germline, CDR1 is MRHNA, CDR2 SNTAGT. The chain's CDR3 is CASSPRETSVHEQYF. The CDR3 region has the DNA TGTGCCAGCAGCCCTCGGGAGACATCCGTGCACGAGCAGTACTTC.

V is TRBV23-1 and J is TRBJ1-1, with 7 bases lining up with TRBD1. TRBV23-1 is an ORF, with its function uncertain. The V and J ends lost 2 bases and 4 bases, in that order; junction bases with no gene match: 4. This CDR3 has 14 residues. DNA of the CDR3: TGCGCCAGCAGTCAAACCGCAGGGGGCACTGAAGCTTTCTTT. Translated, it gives CASSQTAGGTEAFF.

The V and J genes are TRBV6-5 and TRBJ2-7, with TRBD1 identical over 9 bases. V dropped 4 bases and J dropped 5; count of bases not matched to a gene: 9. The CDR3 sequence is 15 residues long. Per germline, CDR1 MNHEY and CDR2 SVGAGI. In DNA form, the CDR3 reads TGTGCCAGCAGTTCCTTGGGGACAGGGAAAAACGAGCAGTACTTC. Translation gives CASSSLGTGKNEQYF.

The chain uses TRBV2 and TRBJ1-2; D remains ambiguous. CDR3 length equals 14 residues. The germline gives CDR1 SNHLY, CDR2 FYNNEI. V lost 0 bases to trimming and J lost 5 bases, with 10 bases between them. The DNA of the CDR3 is TGTGCCAGCAGTGAAGCGCCGGGGAGGTATGGCTACACCTTC. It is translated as CASSEAPGRYGYTF.

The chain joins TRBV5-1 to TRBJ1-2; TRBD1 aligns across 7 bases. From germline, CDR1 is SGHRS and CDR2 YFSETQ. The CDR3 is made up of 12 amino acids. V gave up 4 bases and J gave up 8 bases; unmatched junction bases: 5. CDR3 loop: CASSATGQGYTF. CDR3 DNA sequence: TGCGCCAGCAGCGCGACAGGGCAAGGCTACACCTTC.

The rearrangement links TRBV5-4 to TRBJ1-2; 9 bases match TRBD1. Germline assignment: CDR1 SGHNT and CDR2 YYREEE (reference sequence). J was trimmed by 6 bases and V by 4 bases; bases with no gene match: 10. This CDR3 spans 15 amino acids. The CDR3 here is CASSTRTGALNGYTF. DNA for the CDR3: TGTGCCAGCAGCACCCGGACAGGGGCCCTAAATGGCTACACCTTC.

The CDR3: CASTRSQFSGNTIYF. In DNA, the CDR3 is TGTGCCAGCACTCGATCGCAGTTCTCTGGAAACACCATATATTTT. The chain recombines TRBV6-5 with TRBJ1-3; the D is unclear. The CDR3 totals 15 residues. CDR1 is MNHEY and CDR2 is SVGAGI in the germline V gene. Trimming took off 7 bases at V and 0 bases at J, with 13 bases between the two ends.

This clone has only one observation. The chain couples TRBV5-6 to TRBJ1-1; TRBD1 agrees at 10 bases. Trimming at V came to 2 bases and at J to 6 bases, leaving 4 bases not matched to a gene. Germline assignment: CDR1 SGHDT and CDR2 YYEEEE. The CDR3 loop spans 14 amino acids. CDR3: CASSFWDRGPEAFF. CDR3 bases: TGTGCCAGCAGCTTTTGGGACAGGGGTCCTGAAGCTTTCTTT.

CDR3 amino acids: CASSPPGLRLEQYF. In DNA, the CDR3 is TGTGCCAGCAGCCCCCCGGGACTCCGCTTGGAGCAGTACTTC. V and J are TRBV7-3 and TRBJ2-7, with D perhaps TRBD2 (6 bases). V was pared by 5 bases and J by 7 bases, with 18 bases between. Germline CDR1 and CDR2: SGHTA and FQGTGA. The CDR3 is made up of 14 amino acids.

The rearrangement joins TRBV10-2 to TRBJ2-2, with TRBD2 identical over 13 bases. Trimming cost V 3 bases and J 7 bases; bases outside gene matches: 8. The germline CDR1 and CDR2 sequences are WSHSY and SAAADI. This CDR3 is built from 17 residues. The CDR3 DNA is TGCGCCAGCAGTGATCTAGGGACTAGCGGGACGGTCGGGGAGCTGTTTTTT. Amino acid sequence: CASSDLGTSGTVGELFF.

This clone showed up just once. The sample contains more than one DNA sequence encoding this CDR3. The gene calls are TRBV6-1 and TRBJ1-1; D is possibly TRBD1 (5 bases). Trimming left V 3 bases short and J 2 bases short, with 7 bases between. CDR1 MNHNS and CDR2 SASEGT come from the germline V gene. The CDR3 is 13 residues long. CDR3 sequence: CASSDQGNTEAFF. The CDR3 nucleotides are TGTGCCAGCAGTGACCAGGGAAACACTGAAGCTTTCTTT.

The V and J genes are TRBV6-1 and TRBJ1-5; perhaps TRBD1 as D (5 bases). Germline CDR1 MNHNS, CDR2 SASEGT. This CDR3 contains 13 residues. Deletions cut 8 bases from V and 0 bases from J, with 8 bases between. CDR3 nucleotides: TGTGCCAGCGCAGGGAATAGCAATCAGCCCCAGCATTTT. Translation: CASAGNSNQPQHF.

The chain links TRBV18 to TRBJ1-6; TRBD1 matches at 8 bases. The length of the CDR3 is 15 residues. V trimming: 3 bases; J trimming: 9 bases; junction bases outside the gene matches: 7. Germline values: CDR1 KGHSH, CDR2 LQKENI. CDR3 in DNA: TGTGCCAGCTCACCCTCCGAGACAGGGGCTTCACCCCTCCACTTT. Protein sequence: CASSPSETGASPLHF. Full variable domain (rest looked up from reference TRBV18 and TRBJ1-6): NAGVMQNPRHLVRRRGQEARLRCSPMKGHSHVYWYRQLPEEGLKFMVYLQKENIIDESGMPKERFSAEFPKEGPSILRIQQVVRGDSAAYFCASSPSETGASPLHFGNGTRLTVT.

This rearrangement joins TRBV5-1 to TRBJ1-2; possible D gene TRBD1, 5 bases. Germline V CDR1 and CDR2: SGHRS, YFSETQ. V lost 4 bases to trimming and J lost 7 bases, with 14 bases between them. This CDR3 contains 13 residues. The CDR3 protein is CASSLREGAGYTF. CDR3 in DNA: TGCGCCAGCAGCCTCCGGGAAGGGGCTGGCTACACCTTC.

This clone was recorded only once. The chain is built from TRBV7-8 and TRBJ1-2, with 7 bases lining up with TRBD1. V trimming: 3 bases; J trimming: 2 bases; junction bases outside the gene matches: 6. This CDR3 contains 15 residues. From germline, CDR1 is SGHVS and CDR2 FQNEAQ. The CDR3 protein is CASSFDREENYGYTF. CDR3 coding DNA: TGTGCCAGCAGCTTCGACAGGGAGGAAAACTATGGCTACACCTTC.

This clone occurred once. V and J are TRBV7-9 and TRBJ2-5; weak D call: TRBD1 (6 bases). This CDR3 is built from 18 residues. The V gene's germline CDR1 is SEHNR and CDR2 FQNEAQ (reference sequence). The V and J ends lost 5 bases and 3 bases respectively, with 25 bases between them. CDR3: CASSPGLEGVGPKETQYF. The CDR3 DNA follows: TGTGCCAGCAGCCCTGGACTCGAGGGGGTAGGGCCTAAAGAGACCCAGTACTTC.

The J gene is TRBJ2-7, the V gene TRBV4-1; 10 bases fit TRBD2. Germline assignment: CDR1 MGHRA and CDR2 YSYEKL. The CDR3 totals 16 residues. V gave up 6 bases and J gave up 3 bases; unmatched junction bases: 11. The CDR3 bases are TGCGCCAGCAGTGGATCGAGGGAGCGGGGGGGCTACGAGCAGTACTTC. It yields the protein CASSGSRERGGYEQYF.

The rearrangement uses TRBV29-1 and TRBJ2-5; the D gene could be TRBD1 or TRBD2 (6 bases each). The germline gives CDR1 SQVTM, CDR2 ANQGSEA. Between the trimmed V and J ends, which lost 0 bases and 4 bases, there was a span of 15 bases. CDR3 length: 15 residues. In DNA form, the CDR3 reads TGCAGCGTTGAAGATTGGGCCAAGGGGGGAGAGACCCAGTACTTC. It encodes CSVEDWAKGGETQYF.